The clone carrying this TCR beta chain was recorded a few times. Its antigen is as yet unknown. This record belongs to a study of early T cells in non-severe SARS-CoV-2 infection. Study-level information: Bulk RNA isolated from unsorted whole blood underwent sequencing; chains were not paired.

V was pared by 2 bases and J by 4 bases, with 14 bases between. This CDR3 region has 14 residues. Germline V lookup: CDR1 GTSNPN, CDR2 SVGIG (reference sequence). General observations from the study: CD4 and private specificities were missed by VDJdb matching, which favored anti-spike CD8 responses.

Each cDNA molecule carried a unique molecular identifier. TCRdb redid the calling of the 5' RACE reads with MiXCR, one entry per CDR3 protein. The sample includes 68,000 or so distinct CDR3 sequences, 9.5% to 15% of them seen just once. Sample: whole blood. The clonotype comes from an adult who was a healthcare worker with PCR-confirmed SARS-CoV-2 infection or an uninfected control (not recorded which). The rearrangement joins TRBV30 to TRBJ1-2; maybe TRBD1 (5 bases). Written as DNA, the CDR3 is TGTGCCTGGAGTATTTCATTTGGGGCCTATGGCTACACCTTC. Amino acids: CAWSISFGAYGYTF.